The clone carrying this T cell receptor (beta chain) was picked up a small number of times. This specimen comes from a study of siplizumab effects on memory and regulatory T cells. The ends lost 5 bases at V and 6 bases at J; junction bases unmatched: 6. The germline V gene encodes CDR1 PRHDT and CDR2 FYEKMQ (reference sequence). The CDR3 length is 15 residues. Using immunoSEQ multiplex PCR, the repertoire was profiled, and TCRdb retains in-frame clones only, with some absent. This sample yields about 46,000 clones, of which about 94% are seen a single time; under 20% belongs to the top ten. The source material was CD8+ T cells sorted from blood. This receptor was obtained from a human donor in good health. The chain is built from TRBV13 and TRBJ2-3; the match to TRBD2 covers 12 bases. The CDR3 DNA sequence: TGTGCCAGCAGCCCCCGGACTAGCGGGAATGATACGCAGTATTTT. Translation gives CASSPRTSGNDTQYF.